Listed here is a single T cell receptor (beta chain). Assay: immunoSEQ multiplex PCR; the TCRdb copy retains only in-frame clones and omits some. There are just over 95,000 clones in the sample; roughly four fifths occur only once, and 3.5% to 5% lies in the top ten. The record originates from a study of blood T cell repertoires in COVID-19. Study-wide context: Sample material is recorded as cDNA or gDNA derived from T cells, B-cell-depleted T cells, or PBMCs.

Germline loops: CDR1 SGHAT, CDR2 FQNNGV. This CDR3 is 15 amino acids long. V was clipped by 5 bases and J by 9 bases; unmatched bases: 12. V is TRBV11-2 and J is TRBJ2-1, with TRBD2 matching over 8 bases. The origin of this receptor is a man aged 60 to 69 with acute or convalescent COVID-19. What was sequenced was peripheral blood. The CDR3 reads CASSTQAGVEGEQFF. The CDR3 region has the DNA TGTGCCAGCAGCACCCAAGCGGGAGTTGAGGGTGAGCAGTTCTTC.